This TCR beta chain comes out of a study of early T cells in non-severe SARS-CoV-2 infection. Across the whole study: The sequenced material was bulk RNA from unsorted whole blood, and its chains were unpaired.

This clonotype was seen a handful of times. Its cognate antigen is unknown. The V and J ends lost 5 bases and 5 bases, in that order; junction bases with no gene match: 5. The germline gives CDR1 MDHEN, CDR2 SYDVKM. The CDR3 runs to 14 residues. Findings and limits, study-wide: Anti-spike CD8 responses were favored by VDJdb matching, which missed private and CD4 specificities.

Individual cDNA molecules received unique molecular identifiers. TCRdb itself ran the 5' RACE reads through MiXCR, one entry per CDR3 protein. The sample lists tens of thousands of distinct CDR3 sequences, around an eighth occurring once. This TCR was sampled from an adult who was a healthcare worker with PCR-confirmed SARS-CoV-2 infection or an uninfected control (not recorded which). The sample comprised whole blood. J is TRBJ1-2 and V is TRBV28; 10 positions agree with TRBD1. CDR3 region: CASSTTGGEYGYTF. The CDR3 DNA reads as TGTGCCAGCAGTACGACAGGGGGCGAGTATGGCTACACCTTC.